The following is a T cell receptor (beta chain) sequence with its context. Its antigen is unidentified. Stable vitiligo meant no lesion change over the previous 6 months. This CDR3 comprises 14 residues. Germline CDR1 SSHAT, CDR2 FNYEAQ (reference sequence). Trimming took off 5 bases at V and 2 bases at J, with 13 bases between the two ends. This sample was included in a study of resident and recirculating memory T cells in vitiligo. As for the study in general: Epidermis came from shave biopsies of lesional and nonlesional sites, plus PBMCs. Whole-study results and caveats: No unique dominant TCR clone was found in vitiligo lesions.

The protocol was immunoSEQ multiplex PCR, while the TCRdb copy is restricted to in-frame clones and leaves out a portion. The data contain roughly 80,000 clones, roughly 94% of them singletons. This chain connects TRBV7-7 to TRBJ2-7, with a tentative D call TRBD2 (5 bases). Material for sequencing was blood. The sequence was collected from a male donor with vitiligo. The CDR3: CASSPSGNAYEQYF. CDR3 nucleotide sequence: TGTGCCAGCAGCCCCTCCGGGAATGCCTACGAGCAGTACTTC.